This T cell receptor (beta chain) was sequenced in a study of response to subunit inactivated influenza vaccine. The CDR3 totals 18 residues. Unmatched junction bases numbered 10, after V lost 0 bases and J lost 2 bases. CDR1 and CDR2 from the germline V gene are SGHRS and YFSETQ. Each CDR3 protein gets one entry after TCRdb re-called the RT-PCR reads with MiXCR. The sample lists some 540,000 distinct CDR3 sequences; less than 25% were seen once. This clonotype turned up a few times. The same sample was also used in a study of T cells expressing NK-cell markers. In that study: UMIs were included in TCR beta cDNA generated by 5'RACE template switching. Sorted CD3+CD56-NKG2C+, CD3+CD56+NKG2C+ and CD3+CD56+NKG2C- T cells supplied the TCR beta repertoires.

This receptor was identified in a man aged 45 to 65 who received an inactivated influenza vaccine. The sample here was CD4+ T cells sorted from PBMCs, taken 11 to 12 days after vaccination. The V gene is TRBV5-1, the J gene TRBJ2-3; 9 nucleotides agree with TRBD2. CDR3 sequence reads: CASSLVSSGAITTDTQYF. For the CDR3, the DNA is TGCGCCAGCAGCTTGGTGTCTAGCGGGGCGATCACCACAGATACGCAGTATTTT.